What follows is one T cell receptor (beta chain) and its context. Its target antigen remains unknown. The CDR3 sequence holds 14 residues, the cysteine and phenylalanine included. No DNA is given. Library creation used 5' RACE. For each TCR library, approximately 4,000 ng of total RNA was used. For each sample, cDNA was synthesized in eight separate reactions using SMARTScribe reverse transcriptase. During cDNA synthesis, unique molecular identifiers containing a 6-nucleotide sample barcode were introduced by template switching. TCRalpha and TCRbeta cDNA was amplified in two nested PCRs of 16 and 9 cycles, and bead purification was carried out after each PCR. Before amplification, the cDNA was treated with uracil DNA-glycosylase and purified using the QIAquick PCR purification kit. The second PCR added Illumina TruSeq-compatible adapters along with sample-specific barcodes. TapeStation and Qubit were used to check library quality and concentration, and 5 to 6 ng of each library went into the pool. Pooled libraries were sequenced on an Illumina HiSeq2500 single-index Rapid Run with 2 x 100 bp reads and custom sequencing primers. The study's processing was this. UMI-based consensus assembly with MiGEC version 1.2.6 was used to correct PCR and sequencing errors. MiXCR version 2.1.1 was used to carry out V(D)J alignment, clonotype assembly and CDR3 extraction. Gene usage, clonotype sharing and MAIT/NKT TCR abundance were normalised by analysing the top 1000, 10 000 and 20 000 clonotypes per sample. After downsampling to 27 000 UMIs, diversity was calculated as the inverse Simpson index using the vegan R package. Paired Mann-Whitney U tests on discordant twin pairs were used, with Benjamini-Hochberg multiple-testing correction. TCRdb reprocessed the reads, and each CDR3 protein sequence is entered once, without DNA. The V and J calls, along with clone size, are taken from TCRdb and not from the paper's own processing. The data table for this sample lists some 150,000 distinct CDR3 sequences. The top ten hold 2.4% of the sample.

This record belongs to a study of monozygotic twins with inflammatory bowel disease (dated by TCRdb to about 2019). Regarding the complete study: In total, approximately 30 monozygotic twin pairs made up the full study: 19 Danish pairs, all IBD-discordant, plus nine German pairs, of which four were IBD-concordant and five were IBD-discordant. The search for disease-associated traits relied mainly on comparing, within discordant pairs, IBD patients with their genetically identical healthy co-twins. Each individual had, on average, about 151 000 unique TCRalpha sequences and 181 000 unique TCRbeta sequences available for analysis.

From each donor, a roughly 2.7 ml peripheral blood sample was collected into PAXgene tubes and kept at -80 degrees C. Without T cell sorting, total RNA was isolated from whole blood using the PAXgene blood miRNA kit on an automated QIAcube. Peripheral blood from monozygotic twin pairs, either concordant or discordant for inflammatory bowel disease, underwent deep TCRalpha and TCRbeta repertoire profiling that used unique molecular barcoding. Smoking habits were recorded for all twin pairs, and individuals were classified as current, former or never smokers. Study-wide conclusions, independent of this receptor: TCRbeta repertoire diversity, by inverse Simpson index, was decreased in IBD patients compared with their healthy co-twins. No single strong signal or clonotype linked to IBD turned up in the results, so the idea that one exists was not supported. IBD patients shared fewer clonotypes with other individuals than healthy twins did, most markedly in patients showing signs of disease activity. Because patients were on differing immunosuppressive treatments, the repertoires may have picked up extra background noise and inter-individual variability. The analysis was unable to tell apart different T cell subtypes. Repertoire similarity did not differ between concordant and discordant twins, which could be due to limited statistical power.

The rearranged segments are TRBV12-3 or TRBV12-4 and TRBJ2-5; TCRdb calls TRBD1, which cannot be checked without DNA. The source of this sequence is a human donor with ulcerative colitis or Crohn's disease, or a healthy co-twin of an affected twin (not recorded which). Sequencing was carried out using blood. The encoded CDR3 is CASSLRRQQETQYF.